These T cell receptor beta chains were read from a single sample in a study of blood T cell repertoires in COVID-19. Here immunoSEQ multiplex PCR was the method, and the copy in TCRdb shows in-frame clones only, minus some. Among about 400,000 clones listed, approximately 87% were seen once. The sequencing input was PBMCs or T cells enriched from blood (not recorded which). The receptors shown here come from a woman in her thirties with acute COVID-19. The CDR3 runs from the conserved cysteine through the conserved F or W. The D gene is left open where the match is weak. Only part of the rows carry a size: once, few, many, or a class if the clone is expanded.

NA,TRBV19,TRBJ1-1,TRBD1,TGTGCGAGTAAACCTTGGGGACAGATAAACACTGAAGCTTTCTTT,CASKPWGQINTEAFF
NA,TRBV5-1,TRBJ2-2,NA,TGCGCCAGCAGCCTCAGGGGAAACACCGGGGAGCTGTTTTTT,CASSLRGNTGELFF
NA,TRBV5-4,TRBJ2-1,NA,TGTGCCAGCGGCCAGGGCGCTGAGCAGTTCTTC,CASGQGAEQFF
NA,TRBV5-1,TRBJ2-2,TRBD2,TGCGCCAGCAGCCCCCGGACTAGCGGGATCACCGGGGAGCTGTTTTTT,CASSPRTSGITGELFF
NA,TRBV7-6,TRBJ2-3,TRBD2,TGTGCCAGCAGCGCGCTGGGCTATGGCGGGGGGATGACAGATACGCAGTATTTT,CASSALGYGGGMTDTQYF
once,TRBV2,TRBJ2-2,NA,TGTGCCAGCAGTGACGCCGAGGGGAACACCGGGGAGCTGTTTTTT,CASSDAEGNTGELFF
NA,TRBV7-2,TRBJ2-2,TRBD2,TGTGCCAGCAGTAGAAGACTAGCGGGGGGGAACACCGGGGAGCTGTTTTTT,CASSRRLAGGNTGELFF
once,TRBV5-1,TRBJ2-7,TRBD2,TGCGCCAGCAGCTTCATGGGACTAGCGGGGGGGCATATGAGCTACGAGCAGTACTTC,CASSFMGLAGGHMSYEQYF
NA,TRBV3-1/TRBV3-2,TRBJ1-6,NA,TGTGCCAGCAGCGCTAGAAGTTGGTCACCCCTCCACTTT,CASSARSWSPLHF
NA,TRBV7-9,TRBJ2-7,TRBD1,TGTGCCAGCAGTAGAGGGGACAGACCATCCTACGAGCAGTACTTC,CASSRGDRPSYEQYF
NA,TRBV18,TRBJ1-2,TRBD1,TGTGCCAGCTCATCCTACAGGGGGGGTAATGGCTACACCTTC,CASSSYRGGNGYTF
NA,TRBV11-2,TRBJ1-2,NA,TGTGCCAGCAGCCCCACCGGAGGGCGTAACTATGGCTACACCTTC,CASSPTGGRNYGYTF
NA,TRBV13,TRBJ2-5,NA,TGTGCCAGCAGCTTAAGACGGGGTGACAGGTTGGAAGAGACCCAGTACTTC,CASSLRRGDRLEETQYF
NA,TRBV30,TRBJ2-7,TRBD1,TGTGCCTGGAGCCGGGACAGCCTCCCCAACTTC,CAWSRDSLPNF
NA,TRBV3-1/TRBV3-2,TRBJ1-6,TRBD1,TGTGCCAGCAGCCAGCACAGGGGGCGGGGAGGCTATAATTCACCCCTCCACTTT,CASSQHRGRGGYNSPLHF
NA,TRBV7-2,TRBJ1-3,NA,TGTGCCAGCAGCTTAGGGGGCCAGCCTGGAAACACCATATATTTT,CASSLGGQPGNTIYF
NA,TRBV13,TRBJ1-6,NA,TGTGCCAGCAGCTTAAAGGCAGGGGAATCACCCCTCCACTTT,CASSLKAGESPLHF
NA,TRBV19,TRBJ2-5,NA,TGTGCCAGTAGTCCCGGGGGGACCCAGTACTTC,CASSPGGTQYF
few,TRBV11-3,TRBJ2-1,TRBD1,TGTGCCAGCAGCTTGTCTGTTCGGACAGGGGGCCGTAGCGAGCAGTTCTTC,CASSLSVRTGGRSEQFF
once,TRBV24-1,TRBJ2-1,TRBD1,TGTGCCACCAGTGATTACAGGGGGCTCGAGGGGCAGTTCTTC,CATSDYRGLEGQFF
NA,TRBV11-2,TRBJ1-1,TRBD1,TGTGCCAGCAGCTACCTCAGGTCAGGGGGTCGCTATCTGAACACTGAAGCTTTCTTT,CASSYLRSGGRYLNTEAFF
NA,TRBV6-2/TRBV6-3,TRBJ1-5,TRBD1,TGTGCCAGCAGTTCCAACCTAGACAGGGGCAATCAGCCCCAGCATTTT,CASSSNLDRGNQPQHF
NA,TRBV7-2,TRBJ1-6,NA,TGTGCCAGCAGCCCCTACACGGCCGGGGGATCACCCCTCCACTTT,CASSPYTAGGSPLHF
few,TRBV11-2,TRBJ1-2,NA,TGTGCCAGCAGCCCGACCCTAGGGGTTGGTGGTGGCTACACCTTC,CASSPTLGVGGGYTF
NA,TRBV18,TRBJ1-2,NA,TGTGCCAGCTCACCTGGCAGGGGAGACTATGGCTACACCTTC,CASSPGRGDYGYTF
few,TRBV3-1/TRBV3-2,TRBJ2-7,NA,TGTGCCAGCAGCCAAGGAGCTACAGGGACCTACTCCGAGCAGTACTTC,CASSQGATGTYSEQYF
NA,TRBV29-1,TRBJ1-2,NA,TGCAGCGTTGAACTTGGACAGACGTATGGCTACACCTTC,CSVELGQTYGYTF
NA,TRBV29-1,TRBJ2-3,TRBD2,TGCAGCGCCCGGACTAGCGGGATTGGGGATACGCAGTATTTT,CSARTSGIGDTQYF
NA,TRBV6-5,TRBJ1-2,NA,TGTGCCAGCAGTTTGAACAGGGCGTTTAAAGGGGGCTACACCTTC,CASSLNRAFKGGYTF
NA,TRBV14,TRBJ1-6,TRBD1,TGTGCCAGCAGCCAAGTAGGGACAGGGACATCCTCACCCCTCCACTTT,CASSQVGTGTSSPLHF
NA,TRBV21-1,TRBJ1-2,NA,TGTGCCAGCGGGAGGGACAGGGAGCGCTGTGGCTATGGCTACACCTTC,CASGRDRERCGYGYTF
NA,TRBV19,TRBJ1-5,NA,TGTGCCAGTAGTGTGGGCTCGAGCAATCAGCCCCAGCATTTT,CASSVGSSNQPQHF
NA,TRBV6-5,TRBJ2-5,TRBD2,TGTGCCAGCAGTTTATCAACTAGCGGGGGACAAGAGACCCAGTACTTC,CASSLSTSGGQETQYF
once,TRBV9,TRBJ1-1,TRBD1,TGTGCCAGCAGCGTAATAGACAGGGCCGAAGCTTTCTTT,CASSVIDRAEAFF
NA,TRBV7-8,TRBJ2-5,NA,TGTGCCAGCAGCCCGAGGAGCCTCCGACGAGAGACCCAGTACTTC,CASSPRSLRRETQYF
NA,TRBV24-1,TRBJ1-2,NA,TGTGCCACCAGTGATCGGGAGAATGGCTACACCTTC,CATSDRENGYTF
NA,TRBV5-8,TRBJ1-1,NA,TGTGCCAGCAGCTTAGGGGTTGTCAGGGGAAACACTGAAGCTTTCTTT,CASSLGVVRGNTEAFF
NA,TRBV25-1,TRBJ2-3,TRBD1,TGTGCCAGCCTTCCAGGGGGAACAGATACGCAGTATTTT,CASLPGGTDTQYF
NA,TRBV7-3,TRBJ2-6,NA,TGTGCCAGCAGCTGGGCAGGATCGAACTCTGGGGCCAACGTCCTGACTTTC,CASSWAGSNSGANVLTF
NA,TRBV9,TRBJ2-5,NA,TGTGCCAGCAGCGTAGACACAGTCCAAGAGACCCAGTACTTC,CASSVDTVQETQYF
NA,TRBV7-9,TRBJ1-1,NA,TGTGCCAGCAGCTTTTATGGCCACACTGAAGCTTTCTTT,CASSFYGHTEAFF
NA,TRBV2,TRBJ2-7,TRBD1,TGTGCCAGCAGCAGGACAGGGGAGCACGAGCAGTACTTC,CASSRTGEHEQYF
NA,TRBV24-1,TRBJ2-3,NA,TGTGCCACCAGTCGAGCTGGCACAGATACGCAGTATTTT,CATSRAGTDTQYF
NA,TRBV6-1,TRBJ1-5,NA,TGTGCCAGCAGCCGCAGGGACAATCAGCCCCAGCATTTT,CASSRRDNQPQHF
few,TRBV7-9,TRBJ2-7,NA,TGTGCCAGCAGCTTAGTCTACAGTGGCGAGCAGTACTTC,CASSLVYSGEQYF
NA,TRBV5-6,TRBJ1-3,TRBD1,TGTGCCAGCAGTAGGAGGGGACAGGGTCAAAACACCATATATTTT,CASSRRGQGQNTIYF
NA,TRBV19,TRBJ2-1,TRBD2,TGTGCCAGTAGTGGGAGGGCAGTAGCTCTGGATGAGCAGTTCTTC,CASSGRAVALDEQFF
NA,TRBV7-9,TRBJ2-3,NA,TGTGCCAGCAGCTTATTCCAGGATACGCAGTATTTT,CASSLFQDTQYF
NA,TRBV10-3,TRBJ1-1,NA,TGTGCCATCAAGTCACAGGGGAACACTGAAGCTTTCTTT,CAIKSQGNTEAFF
NA,TRBV24-1,TRBJ2-1,NA,TGTGCCACCAGTGATACGGGGGTCTACAATGAGCAGTTCTTC,CATSDTGVYNEQFF
NA,TRBV28,TRBJ1-6,NA,TGTGCCAGCAGGCCCCTCCCGGGGTCCTATAATTCACCCCTCCACTTT,CASRPLPGSYNSPLHF
NA,TRBV24-1,TRBJ1-1,NA,TGTGCCACCACCCCAGGGAGGAGCGACACTGAAGCTTTCTTT,CATTPGRSDTEAFF
NA,TRBV9,TRBJ2-7,NA,TGTGCCAGCAGTCAAGGAGAGTTCTCCTACGAGCAGTACTTC,CASSQGEFSYEQYF
NA,TRBV5-1,TRBJ1-4,NA,TGCGCCAGCAGCCTTCAAAACGACAGGAGCGAAAAACTGTTTTTT,CASSLQNDRSEKLFF
once,TRBV28,TRBJ1-2,TRBD1,TGTGCCAGCAGTCCGTGGACAGGTCTGACCTATGGCTACACCTTC,CASSPWTGLTYGYTF
NA,TRBV19,TRBJ1-3,TRBD1,TGTGCCAGTAGTATGACCCCCGACAGGGCCCTCTACTCTGGAAACACCATATATTTT,CASSMTPDRALYSGNTIYF